Described below is a single T cell receptor (beta chain) sequence and its context. This clonotype was counted between two and nine times. Its binding antigen is unknown. The sample holds no much larger clone one base away, and base qualities are not on file. The data were taken from a study of T cell repertoires in cytomegalovirus infection (dated by TCRdb to about 2019). Looking at the study overall: Donor HLA type was relevant to the analysis, as public TCR beta signatures indicated carriage of CMV infection together with the matching HLA type.

TCRdb names Illumina HiSeq 1500 as the instrument used. TCRdb reran the public reads through fastp at Q25 and MiXCR, keeping productive beta chains. Rows with a matching CDR3 protein are joined into one entry that keeps the most common DNA and genes. The sample table shows about 740,000 distinct CDR3 sequences, and under 40% are seen once. The top ten clonotypes cover roughly 2.8% of the sample. The CDR3 starts with the cysteine, ends with the phenylalanine, and has 16 residues. The entry retains the CDR3 DNA only, 48 bases that are in frame from base 1. The junction carries 12 bases between V and J, which are trimmed by 3 bases and 0 bases respectively. The paper's findings and limits, for the study overall: Cumulative frequency of public TCR beta family members discriminated carriers of CMV infection plus the relevant HLA type in this cohort and an independent roughly 330-donor cohort. The ex vivo response was dominated by HLA-C-restricted CMV-specific TCR beta clonotypes, which also provided the single most frequent clonotype in two of eight donors.

The sequenced sample was PBMCs. The receptor chain draws on TRBV12-3 or TRBV12-4 and TRBJ2-1, with the D segment identity uncertain. The clonotype was recovered from a human donor in good health (CMV status not recorded). Some clones in this sample may be carry-over from other donors' samples. CDR3 protein: CASSFLLGSSYNEQFF. In nucleotides, the sequence is TGTGCCAGCAGTTTTTTACTGGGCTCCTCCTACAATGAGCAGTTCTTC.